The rows below give T cell receptor beta chains drawn from one sample of a study of Ad26.COV2.S vaccination and SARS-CoV-2 variants. Some clones are missing from TCRdb's copy, which holds only in-frame ones; the method was immunoSEQ multiplex PCR. The sample has hundreds of thousands of clones, just over 90% seen once; the top ten hold about 3.9%. Source: peripheral blood, taken after recovery from COVID-19. The receptor source for this set is a human donor who had recovered from COVID-19. The conserved cysteine and the conserved F or W are not part of the CDR3 here. The D gene is left open where the match is weak.

cdr3_length v_call d_call cdr3_aa
13 TRBV15 TRBD1 ATSRGTGANEKLF
11 TRBV14 NA ASTPTGYNEQF
14 TRBV7-9 TRBD1 ASSPAGTGDFYGYT
14 TRBV6-6 NA ASRDRRQALNTEAF
11 TRBV6-5 NA ASSRSSYNEQF
13 TRBV7-9 TRBD1 ASSLGGDRYNEQF
12 TRBV19 NA ASRSTGSSYEQY
14 TRBV6-1 NA ASSEGRLPGNTEAF
9 TRBV3-1/TRBV3-2 NA ASSQGGGAF
17 TRBV19 TRBD1 ASSMRGNRGPGAGNTIY
13 TRBV4-2 NA ASSQESRAVGGYT
9 TRBV12-3/TRBV12-4 NA ASSADVTQY
12 TRBV4-1 NA ASSQNRGNTEAF
11 TRBV27 NA ASSLSVGGEAF
13 TRBV5-1 NA ASSQGPNSNQPQH
13 TRBV5-4 NA ASSLGTTYTGELF
13 TRBV19 TRBD1 ASSPTGTAGNTIY
17 TRBV5-1 TRBD2 ASSPLGLAGSRSYNEQF
12 TRBV5-8 NA ASSFRVSPEPQH
11 TRBV6-2/TRBV6-3 NA ASSYPPGRLSD
10 TRBV7-2 TRBD1 ASTGTDYGYT
9 TRBV5-1 NA ASRASTEAF
14 TRBV11-2 NA ASSLGGRAPNYGYT
13 TRBV5-1 TRBD2 ASSQTLAAQETQY
15 TRBV9 NA ASSVGDPGTNNSPLH
10 TRBV6-2/TRBV6-3 NA ASSSHRLSYT
15 TRBV18 NA ASSPGTPSSYNSPLH
11 TRBV27 NA ASSLGIAYEQY
12 TRBV6-5 NA ASSPRAANTEAF
7 TRBV12-3/TRBV12-4 NA ATRYSGY
13 TRBV24-1 TRBD1 ATSDSRTGGETQY
13 TRBV19 TRBD1 ASRVKTGGGREAF
12 TRBV5-1 TRBD1 ASSAGQLSYGYT
15 TRBV5-8 TRBD2 ASSQAWGLAASYEQY
11 TRBV29-1 TRBD2 SVLAGSYNEQF
11 TRBV6-1 NA ASSDGGAYEQY
12 TRBV25-1 TRBD1 ASRRTGEGYEQY
13 TRBV7-7 TRBD2 ASSSRGGSDGELF